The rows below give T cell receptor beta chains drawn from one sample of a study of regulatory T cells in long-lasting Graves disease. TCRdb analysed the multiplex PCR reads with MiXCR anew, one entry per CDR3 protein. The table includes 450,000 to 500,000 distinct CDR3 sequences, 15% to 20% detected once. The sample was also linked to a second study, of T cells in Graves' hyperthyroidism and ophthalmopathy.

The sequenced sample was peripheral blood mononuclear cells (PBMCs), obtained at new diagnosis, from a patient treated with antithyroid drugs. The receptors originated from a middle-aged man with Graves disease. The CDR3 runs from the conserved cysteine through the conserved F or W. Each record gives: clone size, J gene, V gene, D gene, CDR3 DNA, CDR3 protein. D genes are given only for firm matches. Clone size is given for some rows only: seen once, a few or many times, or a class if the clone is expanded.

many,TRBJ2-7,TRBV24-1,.,TGTGCCACCAGTGGCTCAGGGTCCCGTCTCCACGAGCAGTACTTC,CATSGSGSRLHEQYF
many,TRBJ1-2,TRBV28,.,TGTGCCAGCGGGGTGGGTGGCTACACCTTC,CASGVGGYTF
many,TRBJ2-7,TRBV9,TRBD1,TGTGCCAGCAGCCCCTGGGACAGTGCCTACGAGCAGTACTTC,CASSPWDSAYEQYF
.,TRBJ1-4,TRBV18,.,TGTGCCAGCTCACCACAGGTCGGTCGCGGGGTTGGAGCTAATGAAAAACTGTTTTTT,CASSPQVGRGVGANEKLFF
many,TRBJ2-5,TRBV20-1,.,TGCAGTGCTAGAGTTCGTCCGGAGAGGGGAGCAGAGACCCAGTACTTC,CSARVRPERGAETQYF
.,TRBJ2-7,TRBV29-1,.,TGCAGCGTCATAAGGGGGGGATCCTACGAGCAGTACTTC,CSVIRGGSYEQYF
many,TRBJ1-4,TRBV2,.,TGTGCCAGCACTAAGCCGGCTTTCGGTGAAAAACTGTTTTTT,CASTKPAFGEKLFF
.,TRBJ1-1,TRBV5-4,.,TGTGCCAGCAGCTGGAGGGGGACGTTGAACACTGAAGCTTTCTTT,CASSWRGTLNTEAFF
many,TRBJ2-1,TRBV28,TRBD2,TGTGCCAGCAGTTCCAGCGGGAGGGATGAGCAGTTCTTC,CASSSSGRDEQFF
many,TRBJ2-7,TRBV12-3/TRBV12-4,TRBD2,TGTGCCAGCAGAGAGACTAGCGGGAGGTCTTACGAGCAGTACTTC,CASRETSGRSYEQYF
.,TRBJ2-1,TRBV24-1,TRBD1,TGTGCCACCAGTGGTACCGGGACAGGGGAGAGCAATGAGCAGTTCTTC,CATSGTGTGESNEQFF
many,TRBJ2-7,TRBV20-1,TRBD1,TGCAGTGCTAGAGATGTGGGACAGGGGGTGCGGGAGCAGTACTTC,CSARDVGQGVREQYF
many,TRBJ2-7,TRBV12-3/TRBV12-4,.,TGCGCCAGCAGTTTAGCGCAAAAAGGGGAGCAGTACTTC,CASSLAQKGEQYF
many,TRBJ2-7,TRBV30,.,TGTGCCTGGAGGGCAGACGACGAGCAGTACTTC,CAWRADDEQYF
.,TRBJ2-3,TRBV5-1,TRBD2,TGCGCCAGCAACCTTCTAGCGGGAGGCGGAGATACGCAGTATTTT,CASNLLAGGGDTQYF